This T cell receptor (beta chain) was sequenced during a study of blood T cell repertoires in COVID-19. Assay used: immunoSEQ multiplex PCR; TCRdb lists only in-frame clones, some missing. The sample lists under 250,000 clones, more than 70% occurring once. This CDR3 region has 14 residues. The germline V gene has CDR1 KGHDR and CDR2 SFDVKD. V was clipped by 5 bases and J by 4 bases, with 13 bases between them. Sequenced material: peripheral blood. This chain joins TRBV24-1 and TRBJ2-5; perhaps TRBD2 as D (5 bases). This receptor was taken from a man aged 35 to 55 with active or convalescent COVID-19. The CDR3 sequence is CATSAPLGGETQYF. The CDR3 region has the DNA TGTGCCACCAGTGCCCCACTCGGAGGAGAGACCCAGTACTTC.